The 19 T cell receptor beta chains in this list originate from one sample, sequenced in a study of OX40 agonist ivuxolimab in advanced cancers. Here immunoSEQ multiplex PCR was the method, and the copy in TCRdb shows in-frame clones only, minus some. The top ten hold around 0.57% of the sample, which has about 120,000 clones, approximately 90% seen once. This specimen consisted of CD4+ or CD8+ T cells sorted from blood, obtained in a trial of the OX40 agonist ivuxolimab. The receptors were gathered from an adult with an advanced solid tumor such as melanoma, head and neck, liver or kidney cancer.

CDR3 region: CASSDKGLWQDTQYF. For the CDR3, the DNA is TGTGCCAGCAGCGACAAGGGACTGTGGCAAGATACGCAGTATTTT. V is TRBV11-2 and J is TRBJ2-3, with D perhaps TRBD2 (6 bases). V lost 5 bases and J lost 5, with 17 bases in between. This CDR3 contains 15 residues. Germline V gene data show CDR1 as SGHAT and CDR2 as FQNNGV.

The chain employs TRBV6-1 and TRBJ1-2; no reliable D call. This CDR3 region has 12 residues. CDR1 is MNHNS, CDR2 SASEGT, per germline. Trimming pared 7 bases from V and 2 bases from J, leaving 8 bases between. The CDR3 DNA sequence: TGTGCCAGCACGTACACCAACTATGGCTACACCTTC. Translation gives CASTYTNYGYTF.

This rearrangement joins TRBV4-1 to TRBJ2-5; 11 nucleotides match TRBD2. CDR3 size: 15 residues. CDR1 and CDR2 from the germline V gene are MGHRA and YSYEKL. Trimming took 4 bases from V and 2 from J; bases not matched to a gene: 3. This CDR3 reads CASSPGLAEQETQYF. The DNA of the CDR3 is TGCGCCAGCAGCCCGGGACTAGCGGAACAAGAGACCCAGTACTTC.

This clone was seen only once. This rearrangement joins TRBV30 to TRBJ1-1; the D is unclear. The CDR3 extends over 12 amino acids. The germline V gene encodes CDR1 GTSNPN and CDR2 SVGIG (reference sequence). V was pared by 4 bases and J by 5 bases, with 11 bases between. The CDR3, as DNA: TGTGCCTGGACCCGCAGATCAACTGAAGCTTTCTTT. As protein: CAWTRRSTEAFF.

The chain employs TRBV10-1 and TRBJ2-5; D not resolved. CDR1 is WNHNN, CDR2 SYGVQD, per germline (reference sequence). This CDR3 contains 13 residues. Between the trimmed V and J ends, which lost 4 bases and 0 bases, there was a span of 6 bases. The CDR3 sequence is CASSAQHQETQYF. The CDR3 DNA reads as TGCGCCAGCAGTGCCCAGCACCAAGAGACCCAGTACTTC.

The genes are TRBV7-9 and TRBJ2-2, with 10 bases aligning to TRBD1. Germline V gives CDR1 SEHNR, CDR2 FQNEAQ (reference sequence). Losses at the gene ends were 5 bases for V and 5 bases for J; bases not matched to a gene: 5. The CDR3 extends over 15 amino acids. CDR3: CASSPAGQGTGELFF. CDR3 in DNA: TGTGCCAGCAGCCCAGCGGGACAGGGGACCGGGGAGCTGTTTTTT.

The genes are TRBV18 and TRBJ1-5; D gene uncertain. CDR1 and CDR2 (germline): KGHSH, LQKENI. Trimming left V 3 bases short and J 5 bases short, with 11 bases between. The CDR3 covers 14 residues. The CDR3 sequence is CASSPAMDDQPQHF. CDR3 DNA sequence: TGTGCCAGCTCACCTGCAATGGACGATCAGCCCCAGCATTTT.

The V call is TRBV28, the J call TRBJ2-7, with D uncertain. The V end lost 5 bases, the J end lost 0 bases, and 8 bases lay between the germline ends. The CDR3 runs to 13 residues. Germline V gene sequence: CDR1 MDHEN, CDR2 SYDVKM. In nucleotides, the CDR3 is TGTGCCAGCAGTCCCTATAGCTCCTACGAGCAGTACTTC. Its translation is CASSPYSSYEQYF.

V and J are TRBV6-1 and TRBJ1-2; TRBD1 aligns across 10 bases. Per the germline V gene, CDR1 is MNHNS and CDR2 is SASEGT. Trimming cost V 0 bases and J 2 bases; bases outside gene matches: 0. This CDR3 is built from 15 residues. CDR3 in DNA: TGTGCCAGCAGTGAAGCGGACAGGGGGAACTATGGCTACACCTTC. This encodes CASSEADRGNYGYTF.

The chain employs TRBV7-2 and TRBJ2-1; tentatively, D is TRBD1 (6 bases). Germline V gives CDR1 SGHTA, CDR2 FQGNSA. V dropped 5 bases and J dropped 4 bases, with 9 bases sitting between them. The CDR3 length is 13 residues. The DNA for the CDR3 is TGTGCCAGCAGCCCACAGGGTTACAATGAGCAGTTCTTC. Amino acid sequence: CASSPQGYNEQFF.

The gene calls are TRBV6-4 and TRBJ2-3; 7 nucleotides line up with TRBD2. Trimming took 6 bases from V and 1 from J; bases not matched to a gene: 4. Germline CDR1 reads MRHNA; CDR2 reads SNTAGT. CDR3 length: 14 residues. In DNA form, the CDR3 reads TGTGCCAGCAGCGTCGGACTAGGCACAGATACGCAGTATTTT. Amino acid sequence: CASSVGLGTDTQYF.

The gene calls are TRBV29-1 and TRBJ1-1; TRBD1 is a possible D gene (5 bases). The V end lost 8 bases, the J end lost 7 bases, and 17 bases lay between the germline ends. Germline V gives CDR1 SQVTM, CDR2 ANQGSEA. CDR3 length: 12 amino acids. The CDR3 sequence: CSHRRGLSEAFF. CDR3 DNA: TGCAGCCACCGCCGGGGGTTAAGTGAAGCTTTCTTT.

The V call is TRBV18, the J call TRBJ1-1; 7 bases are shared with TRBD1. The junction had 1 base not matched to a gene; V was cut back by 1 base and J by 2 bases. This CDR3 region has 14 residues. Germline CDR1 KGHSH, CDR2 LQKENI. CDR3 in DNA: TGTGCCAGCTCACCACGGGACAGCAACACTGAAGCTTTCTTT. Its translation is CASSPRDSNTEAFF.

CDR3 sequence (DNA): TGTGCCAGTAACGGAGGGGGGAGCAATCAGCCCCAGCATTTT. It is translated as CASNGGGSNQPQHF. The rearrangement uses TRBV19 and TRBJ1-5; a weak D match, TRBD1 (6 bases). The CDR3 is made up of 14 amino acids. Germline CDR1 and CDR2: LNHDA and SQIVND (reference sequence). V dropped 7 bases and J dropped 1 base, with 11 bases sitting between them.

V usage is TRBV6-6 and J usage is TRBJ2-7, with a tentative D call TRBD2 (5 bases). Germline lookup yields CDR1 MNHNY and CDR2 SVGAGI (reference sequence). This CDR3 spans 14 amino acids. V lost 7 bases to trimming and J lost 2 bases, with 15 bases between them. CDR3 in amino acids: CASTGLSLTYEQYF. CDR3 sequence (DNA): TGTGCCAGCACAGGACTTTCACTTACCTACGAGCAGTACTTC.

V usage is TRBV11-2 and J usage is TRBJ2-3, with D unclear. Germline CDR1 and CDR2: SGHAT and FQNNGV. V lost 8 bases to trimming and J lost 2 bases, with 5 bases between them. The CDR3 spans 11 residues. The chain's CDR3 is CASAHTDTQYF. The CDR3 DNA reads as TGTGCCAGCGCCCACACAGATACGCAGTATTTT.

This clone was counted a single time. The V gene is TRBV7-2, the J gene TRBJ1-2; perhaps TRBD1 as D (5 bases). Germline V lookup: CDR1 SGHTA, CDR2 FQGNSA. Trimming shortened V by 5 bases and J by 6 bases, and 13 bases separated the two germline ends. There are 13 residues in the CDR3. Here the CDR3 reads CASSRWEGHGYTF. CDR3 sequence (DNA): TGTGCCAGCAGCCGATGGGAGGGGCATGGCTACACCTTC. Full variable domain (rest looked up from reference TRBV7-2 and TRBJ1-2): GAGVSQSPSNKVTEKGKDVELRCDPISGHTALYWYRQSLGQGLEFLIYFQGNSAPDKSGLPSDRFSAERTGGSVSTLTIQRTQQEDSAVYLCASSRWEGHGYTFGSGTRLTVV.

This clone has just a few counts. The rearrangement uses TRBV5-1 and TRBJ1-6; D gene ambiguous. Looked up from germline, CDR1 is SGHRS and CDR2 is YFSETQ. The CDR3 consists of 14 residues. V lost 3 bases and J 0 bases, leaving 4 bases between the germline ends. CDR3 nucleotides: TGCGCCAGCAGCTCGGTCTCCTATAATTCACCCCTCCACTTT. It specifies CASSSVSYNSPLHF.

V gene TRBV7-9 combines with J gene TRBJ1-2; 10 positions agree with TRBD1. J lost 8 bases, V lost 4 bases, and 1 base had no gene match. Germline values: CDR1 SEHNR, CDR2 FQNEAQ (reference sequence). The CDR3 consists of 12 residues. For the CDR3, the DNA is TGTGCCAGCAGCTCGACAGGGGGCGGCTACACCTTC. This sequence encodes CASSSTGGGYTF.